This TCR beta chain came from a study of tumor-infiltrating lymphocytes in primary liver carcinoma (dated by TCRdb to the late 2010s). For the study in its entirety: Hepatocellular carcinoma (four) or combined HCC and intrahepatic cholangiocarcinoma (one) was present in the five patients, who were three men and two women aged 30 to 69 years. Samples yielded roughly 3.5 to 8 million productive TCRbeta reads; read depth did not differ significantly between tissue types. For each liver tumor, the study sampled five regions along with adjacent normal tissue and blood, and applied TCRbeta repertoire sequencing, expression microarrays and whole-exome sequencing. Agilent mRNA microarray profiling was performed on the approximately 27 tumor region samples to relate TCRbeta repertoire diversity to the local molecular phenotype. A total of 35 specimens from 5 patients underwent TCRbeta repertoire sequencing, comprising some 25 tumor regions, 5 adjacent noncancerous liver tissues and 5 peripheral blood samples. The tumors of the five patients were staged as T1-T3 N0M0, with maximum diameters ranging from roughly 4 to 10 cm. High reproducibility was observed for the technical replicate repertoires, with mean shared-clone rates roughly 0.89 and correlation coefficients above 0.95. Results and caveats for the whole study, not just this receptor: Because only the TCR beta chain was sequenced and unpaired alpha chains were not captured, true repertoire diversity is likely underestimated. Repertoire overlap was found to be higher between tumor regions (mean roughly 36%) than between tumor-adjacent (around 17%) or tumor-blood (about 15%) pairs, consistent with antigen-driven expansion. Because the samples were bulk and unsorted, CD4+ and CD8+ T cell repertoires could not be compared. Only roughly 7-24% of top clones appeared in all five regions of a tumor, which suggests that tumor-infiltrating T cells are spatially heterogeneous. Compared with blood, tumors had a significantly larger share of the repertoire taken up by the top 250 clones (p = 0.039). The study included only four to six patients, and the authors note findings should be validated in a larger study.

Via the germline V gene, CDR1 is SGHDT and CDR2 YYEEEE. The CDR3 is 16 residues long, counting both termini. The retained sequence is limited to the CDR3, 48 bases, with the frame set at the first base. V drops 0 bases and J drops 4 bases, leaving 13 bases in between. Total RNA and DNA were co-extracted without cell sorting from approximately 22-30 mg of bulk tissue using the AllPrep DNA/RNA mini kit. Surgical resection was performed in China between late 2015 and 2016 on about 5 patients with histopathologically diagnosed primary liver carcinoma. At the time of sampling, the patients had chronic HBV infection and had not received any treatment. Each tumor was sampled at five spatially separated regions: the tumor centre plus the superior, inferior, left-lateral and right-lateral poles. More than 75% viable tumor cells were found by histology in every tumor sample. Fresh tumor and adjacent tissue pieces were bisected; one half was stored in RNAlater at -80°C, the other sent for histology.

A constant-region primer and ProtoScript II reverse transcriptase were used to reverse-transcribe TCRbeta-specific cDNA from roughly 0.5 ug total RNA. TCRbeta libraries were built with three nested multiplex PCR rounds, a slightly modified ARM-PCR procedure. The first two PCR rounds used multiplex TRBV1-TRBV30 forward primers with a Cbeta reverse primer, each for around 10 cycles. Sample barcodes and Illumina adapters were added in a final 25-cycle PCR using Deep VentR polymerase. Before sequencing, amplicons of 200-500 bp were gel-purified using a QIAquick gel extraction kit. An Illumina HiSeq 2500 was used to sequence the TCRbeta amplicons, generating 250-bp paired-end reads. In the authors' own workflow: Trimmomatic v0.33 was used to quality-trim the reads, and FLASH v1.2.11 was used to merge paired reads so that full CDR3 sequences could be recovered. MiGEC v1.2.1b assigned V, D and J germline segments to the rearranged TCRbeta sequences. Clonotype statistics, along with Shannon-Wiener diversity indices, were calculated using VDJtools v1.0.0. Except for diversity analysis, only each sample's 250 most abundant clonotypes were used in subsequent analyses to reduce sampling bias. TCRdb trimmed public reads at Q25 via fastp, called clones via MiXCR and kept in-frame beta chains. Entries are consolidated by CDR3 protein sequence, retaining the most common genes and DNA. The V and J calls follow TCRdb's processing rather than the paper's. For this sample the table gives around 70,000 distinct CDR3 sequences, of which approximately 70% were detected only once. Of the sample, around 30% is held by the ten largest clones.

About this clonotype itself: There is no known antigen for this receptor. This CDR3 fails to terminate in the conserved phenylalanine or tryptophan, so it likely reflects a read error.

The receptor chain draws on TRBV5-6 and TRBJ2-2; the D segment cannot be called with confidence. The sequence came from a middle-aged man with primary liver carcinoma and hepatitis B virus infection. The material sequenced was liver tumor tissue from sampling region 4. The cell subset or site label corresponds to: tumor region T4, right-lateral pole. The DNA is TGTGCCAGCAGCTTGGAAAGGGTGTTGTTCACCGGGGAGCTGTTTTAT. This sequence encodes CASSLERVLFTGELFY.